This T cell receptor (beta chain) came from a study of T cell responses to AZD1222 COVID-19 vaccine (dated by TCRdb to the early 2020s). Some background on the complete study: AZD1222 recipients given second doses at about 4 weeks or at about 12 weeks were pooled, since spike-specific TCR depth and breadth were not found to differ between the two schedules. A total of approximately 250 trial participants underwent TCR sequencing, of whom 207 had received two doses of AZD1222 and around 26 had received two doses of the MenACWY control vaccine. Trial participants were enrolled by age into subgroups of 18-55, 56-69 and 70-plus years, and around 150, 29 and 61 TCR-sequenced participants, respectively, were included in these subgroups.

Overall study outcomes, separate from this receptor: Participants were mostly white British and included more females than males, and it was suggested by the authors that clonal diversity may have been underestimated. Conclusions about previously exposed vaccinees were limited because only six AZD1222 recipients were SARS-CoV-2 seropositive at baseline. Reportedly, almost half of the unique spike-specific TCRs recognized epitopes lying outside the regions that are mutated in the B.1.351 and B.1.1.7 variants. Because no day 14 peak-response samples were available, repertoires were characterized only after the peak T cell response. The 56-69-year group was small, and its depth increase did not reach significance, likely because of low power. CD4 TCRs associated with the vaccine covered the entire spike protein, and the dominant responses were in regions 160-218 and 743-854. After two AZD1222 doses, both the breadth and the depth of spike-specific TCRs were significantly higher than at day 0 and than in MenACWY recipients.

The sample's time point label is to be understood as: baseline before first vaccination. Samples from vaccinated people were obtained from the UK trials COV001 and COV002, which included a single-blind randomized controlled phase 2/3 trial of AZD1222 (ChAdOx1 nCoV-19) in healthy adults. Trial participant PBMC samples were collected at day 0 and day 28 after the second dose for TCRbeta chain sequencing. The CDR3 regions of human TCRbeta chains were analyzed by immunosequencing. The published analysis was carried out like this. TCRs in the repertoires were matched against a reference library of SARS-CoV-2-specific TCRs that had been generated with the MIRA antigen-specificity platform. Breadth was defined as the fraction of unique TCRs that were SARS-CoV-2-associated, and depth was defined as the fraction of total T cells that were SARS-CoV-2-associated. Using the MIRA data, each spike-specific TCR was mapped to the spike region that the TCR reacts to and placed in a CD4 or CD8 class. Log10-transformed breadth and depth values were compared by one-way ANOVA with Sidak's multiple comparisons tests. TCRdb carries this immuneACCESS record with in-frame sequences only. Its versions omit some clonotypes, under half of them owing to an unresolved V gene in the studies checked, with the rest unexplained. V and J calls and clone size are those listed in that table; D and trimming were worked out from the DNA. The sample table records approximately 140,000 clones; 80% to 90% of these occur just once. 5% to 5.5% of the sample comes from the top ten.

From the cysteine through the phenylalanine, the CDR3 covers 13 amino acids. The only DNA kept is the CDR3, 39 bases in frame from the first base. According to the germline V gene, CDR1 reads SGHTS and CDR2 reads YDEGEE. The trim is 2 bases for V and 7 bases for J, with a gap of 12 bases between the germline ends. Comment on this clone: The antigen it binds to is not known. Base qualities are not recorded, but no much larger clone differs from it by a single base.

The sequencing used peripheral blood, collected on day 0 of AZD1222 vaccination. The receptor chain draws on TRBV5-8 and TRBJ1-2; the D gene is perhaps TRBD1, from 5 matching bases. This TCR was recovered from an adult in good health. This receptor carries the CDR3 CASSFSGVAGYTF. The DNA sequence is TGTGCCAGCAGCTTTTCGGGGGTTGCTGGCTACACCTTC.